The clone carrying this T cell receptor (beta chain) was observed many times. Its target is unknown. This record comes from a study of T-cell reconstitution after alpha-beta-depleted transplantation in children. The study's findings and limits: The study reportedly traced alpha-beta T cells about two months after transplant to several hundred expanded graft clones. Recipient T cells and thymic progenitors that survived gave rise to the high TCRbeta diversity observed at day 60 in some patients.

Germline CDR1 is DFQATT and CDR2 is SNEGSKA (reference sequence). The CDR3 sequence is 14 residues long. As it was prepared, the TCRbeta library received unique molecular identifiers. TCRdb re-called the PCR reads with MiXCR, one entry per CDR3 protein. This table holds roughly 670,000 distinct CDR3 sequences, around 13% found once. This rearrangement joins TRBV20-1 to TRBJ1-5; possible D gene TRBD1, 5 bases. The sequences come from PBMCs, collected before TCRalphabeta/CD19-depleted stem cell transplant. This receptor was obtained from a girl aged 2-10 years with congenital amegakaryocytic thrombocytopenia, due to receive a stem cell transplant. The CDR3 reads CSLRDGNSNQPQHF. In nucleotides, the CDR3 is TGCAGCCTACGGGACGGGAATAGCAATCAGCCCCAGCATTTT.